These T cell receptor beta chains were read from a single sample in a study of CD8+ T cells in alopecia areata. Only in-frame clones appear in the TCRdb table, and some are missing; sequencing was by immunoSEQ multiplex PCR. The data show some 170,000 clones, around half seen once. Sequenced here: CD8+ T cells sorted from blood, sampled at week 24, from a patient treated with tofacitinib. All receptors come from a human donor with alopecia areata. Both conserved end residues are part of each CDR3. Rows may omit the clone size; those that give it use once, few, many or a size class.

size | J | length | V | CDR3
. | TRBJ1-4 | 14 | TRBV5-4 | CASSGDAGNEKLFF
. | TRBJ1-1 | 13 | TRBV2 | CASNGWGNTEAFF
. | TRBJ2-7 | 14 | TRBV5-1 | CASSFQTGSYEQYF
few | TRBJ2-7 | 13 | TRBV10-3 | CAIRAGSDYEQYF
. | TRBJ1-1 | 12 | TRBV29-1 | CSVWTPDTEAFF
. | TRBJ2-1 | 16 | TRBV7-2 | CASGTSLQSSYNEQFF
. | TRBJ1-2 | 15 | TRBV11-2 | CASSERDRGNYGYTF
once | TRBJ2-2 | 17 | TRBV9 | CASSGTGTGRDTGELFF
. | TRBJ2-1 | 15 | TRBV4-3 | CASSQDSGVGNEQFF
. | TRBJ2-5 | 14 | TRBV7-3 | CASSDTSGGETQYF
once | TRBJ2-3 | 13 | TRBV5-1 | CASSLLGSDTQYF
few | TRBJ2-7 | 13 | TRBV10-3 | CASQTSGLYEQYF
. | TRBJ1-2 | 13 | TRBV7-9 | CASSSRDRAGYTF
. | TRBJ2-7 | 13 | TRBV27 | CASSLSLGGYYHF
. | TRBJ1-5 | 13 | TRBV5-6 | CASSSGGNQPQHF
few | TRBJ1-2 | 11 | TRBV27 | CASGENYGYTF
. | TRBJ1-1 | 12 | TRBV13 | CASSLGGSEAFF
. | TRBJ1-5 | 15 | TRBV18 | CASSPGTAVDQPQHF
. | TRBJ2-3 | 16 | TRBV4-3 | CASSHRLAGGTDTQYF
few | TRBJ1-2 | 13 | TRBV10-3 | CAISETALGGYTF
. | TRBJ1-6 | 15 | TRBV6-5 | CASRTGDWGNSPLHF
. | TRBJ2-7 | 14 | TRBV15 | CATSSQASSYEQYF
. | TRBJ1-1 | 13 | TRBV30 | CAWSKTVNTEAFF
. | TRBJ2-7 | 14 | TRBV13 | CASSQSREAYEQYF
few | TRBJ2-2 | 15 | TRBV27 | CASSIRDRVPGELFF
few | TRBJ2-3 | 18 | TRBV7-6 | CASRPDPGVEFSTDTQYF
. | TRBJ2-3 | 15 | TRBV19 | CASSSAASITDTQYF
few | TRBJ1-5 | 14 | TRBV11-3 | CASSDGQGPQPQHF
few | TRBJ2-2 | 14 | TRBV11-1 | CASSKTANTGELFF
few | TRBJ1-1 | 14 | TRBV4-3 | CASSQQTGDTEAFF
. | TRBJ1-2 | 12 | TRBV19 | CASRRQPYGYTF
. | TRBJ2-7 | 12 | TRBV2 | CASSDPGGEQYF
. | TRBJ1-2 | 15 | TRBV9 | CASSAPTGVNYGYTF
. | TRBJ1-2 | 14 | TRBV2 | CASSTGPDDYGYTF
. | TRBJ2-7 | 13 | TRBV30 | CAWSVTGEDEQYF
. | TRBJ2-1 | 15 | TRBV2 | CAIKHLSGGSYEQFF
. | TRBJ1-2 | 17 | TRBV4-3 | CASSQDVGGGGFGGYTF
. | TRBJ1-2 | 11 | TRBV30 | CAWQGAGGYTF
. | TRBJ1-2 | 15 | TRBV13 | CASSLNRLKGDGYTF
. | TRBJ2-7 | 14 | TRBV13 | CASSLGRGSYEQYF
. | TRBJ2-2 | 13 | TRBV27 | CASISGYTGELFF
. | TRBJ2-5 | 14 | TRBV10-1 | CASSEDGGQETQYF
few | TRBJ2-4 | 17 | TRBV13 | CASSLDVGTSSKNIQYF
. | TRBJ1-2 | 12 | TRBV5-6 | CASSLSSYGYTF
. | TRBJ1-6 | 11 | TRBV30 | CAWSVDSPLHF
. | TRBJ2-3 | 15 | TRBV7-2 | CASSSPSGGEGTQYF
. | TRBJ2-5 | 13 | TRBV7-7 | CASSPGRRETQYF
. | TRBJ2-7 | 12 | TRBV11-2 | CASSFGSYEQYF